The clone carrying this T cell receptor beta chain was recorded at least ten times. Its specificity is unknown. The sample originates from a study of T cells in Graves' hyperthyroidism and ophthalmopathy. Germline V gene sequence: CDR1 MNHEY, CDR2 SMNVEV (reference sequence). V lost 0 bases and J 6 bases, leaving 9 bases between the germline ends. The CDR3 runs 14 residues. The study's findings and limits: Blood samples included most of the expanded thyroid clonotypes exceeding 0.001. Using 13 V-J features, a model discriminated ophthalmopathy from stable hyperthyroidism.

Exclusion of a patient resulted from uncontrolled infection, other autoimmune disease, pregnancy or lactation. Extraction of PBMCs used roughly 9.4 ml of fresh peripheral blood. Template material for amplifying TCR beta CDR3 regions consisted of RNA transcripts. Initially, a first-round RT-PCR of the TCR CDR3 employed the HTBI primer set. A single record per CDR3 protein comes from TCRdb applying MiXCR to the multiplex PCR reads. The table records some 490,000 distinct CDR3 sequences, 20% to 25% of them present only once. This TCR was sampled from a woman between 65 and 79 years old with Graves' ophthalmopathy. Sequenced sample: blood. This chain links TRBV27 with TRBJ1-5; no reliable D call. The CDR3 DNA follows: TGTGCCAGCAGTTTATCGATAATTACTCAGCCCCAGCATTTT. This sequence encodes CASSLSIITQPQHF.